Below, one T cell receptor beta chain is given with its context. Its antigen remains unknown. The primer mix had 60 Vbeta and 13 Jbeta primers. TCRdb's table, derived via immunoSEQ multiplex PCR, lists solely in-frame clones and lacks some. The sample has some 120,000 clones, approximately 82% seen once; the top ten hold around 3%. The source of the sample is a study of cytomegalovirus exposure and HLA in healthy donors. Overall study findings and caveats: An analysis that was carried out later associated 15,000 to 20,000 TCR beta sequences with HLA alleles at 0.05 false discovery rate. The HLA-A and HLA-B alleles of most subjects were reportedly predicted accurately from TCR beta sequences. Later analysis demonstrated an association between a missense DCLRE1C variant and TCR beta V- and J-gene trimming.

Among the donors, all were healthy bone marrow donors. CDR1 LNHNV and CDR2 YYDKDF come from the germline V gene (reference sequence). After removal of 5 bases from V and 2 bases from J, the junction contained 15 bases not matched to a gene. CDR3 length: 18 residues. The specimen sequenced was PBMCs. V is TRBV15 and J is TRBJ2-3; 8 bases line up with TRBD2. The TCR originated in a woman between 18 and 30 years old in good health and CMV-seropositive. Here the CDR3 DNA reads TGTGCCACCAGCGGGGGGGTATTTTCGGGGGGGCCCACAGATACGCAGTATTTT. Its protein is CATSGGVFSGGPTDTQYF.